Presented here are 4 T cell receptor beta chains from one specimen sequenced in a study of T cell responses to AZD1222 COVID-19 vaccine. TCRdb's copy holds only in-frame clones and misses some; the assay was immunoSEQ multiplex PCR. The sample has under 150,000 clones, 90% seen once. The source material was peripheral blood, sampled on day 0 of AZD1222 vaccination. The receptors shown here come from an adult in good health.

The sample holds a few counts of this clone. The chain couples TRBV24-1 to TRBJ1-5; D remains ambiguous. Germline V gene lookup returns CDR1 KGHDR and CDR2 SFDVKD. Trimming removed 3 bases from V and 0 bases from J, with 8 bases in between. CDR3 size: 15 residues. The CDR3 DNA is TGTGCCACCAGTGATGGAGTTTATAGCAATCAGCCCCAGCATTTT. It translates to CATSDGVYSNQPQHF.

The V call is TRBV30, the J call TRBJ1-1; 12 positions match TRBD1. Germline lookup yields CDR1 GTSNPN and CDR2 SVGIG (reference sequence). CDR3 length: 18 amino acids. Unmatched junction bases numbered 16, after V lost 4 bases and J lost 4 bases. CDR3 region: CAWIGKEPGQGAFTEAFF. CDR3 DNA: TGTGCCTGGATTGGGAAAGAACCGGGACAGGGGGCTTTCACTGAAGCTTTCTTT. Based on the CDR3 plus reference TRBV30 and TRBJ1-1, the full variable domain is SQTIHQWPATLVQPVGSPLSLECTVEGTSNPNLYWYRQAAGRGLQLLFYSVGIGQISSEVPQNLSASRPQDRQFILSSKKLLLSDSGFYLCAWIGKEPGQGAFTEAFFGQGTRLTVV.

Only one count was recorded for this clone. J is TRBJ2-7 and V is TRBV3-1 (or the pseudogene TRBV3-2), with D perhaps matching TRBD2 (6 bases). V lost 4 bases to trimming and J lost 0 bases, with 13 bases between them. CDR1 is LGHDT and CDR2 is YNNKEL in the germline V gene (reference sequence). CDR3 length equals 15 residues. The CDR3 is CASSPRGGSSYEQYF. The CDR3 nucleotides are TGTGCCAGCAGCCCCCGGGGAGGAAGCTCCTACGAGCAGTACTTC.

The rearrangement joins TRBV4-3 to TRBJ2-2; D remains unclear. Trimming shortened V by 4 bases and J by 4 bases, and 4 bases separated the two germline ends. The CDR3 consists of 12 residues. Germline CDR1 reads LGHNA; CDR2 reads YSLEER. This CDR3 is CASSPFTGELFF. The CDR3 nucleotides read TGCGCCAGCAGCCCGTTCACCGGGGAGCTGTTTTTT.